This T cell receptor (beta chain) was identified during a study of blood T cell repertoires in COVID-19. About the research overall: T cells, B-cell-depleted T cells, or PBMCs supplied cDNA or gDNA.

Authors' analysis steps: Estimation of nucleated cell counts was performed using reference gene primer amplification. TCRdb's table, derived via immunoSEQ multiplex PCR, lists solely in-frame clones and lacks some. D and trimming come from the DNA, and the V and J calls and clone size come from that table. Among some 180,000 clones listed, approximately 80% were seen once. The CDR3 covers 14 residues. The V gene end was trimmed by 4 bases and the J gene end by 4 bases; junction bases not matched to a gene: 6. Per germline, CDR1 SQVTM and CDR2 ANQGSEA. This rearrangement joins TRBV29-1 to TRBJ2-3, with 9 bases lining up with TRBD1. The receptor comes from a man aged 60 to 75 with acute or convalescent COVID-19. The sample comprised peripheral blood. CDR3 sequence (DNA): TGCAGCGTTGCAAACAGGGGGCTTTCAGATACGCAGTATTTT. As protein: CSVANRGLSDTQYF.